These 9 T cell receptor beta chains were all obtained from the same sample, sequenced in a study of blood T cell repertoires in COVID-19. Using immunoSEQ multiplex PCR, the repertoire was profiled, and TCRdb retains in-frame clones only, with some absent. The data hold about 53,000 clones, with more than 75% observed a single time. The sample comprised peripheral blood. The source of these receptors is a man aged 50 or older with acute or convalescent COVID-19.

V is TRBV24-1 and J is TRBJ2-1, with D perhaps matching TRBD2 (6 bases). In germline, CDR1 is KGHDR, CDR2 SFDVKD. V gave up 7 bases and J gave up 3 bases, with 15 bases separating them. This CDR3 has 15 amino acids. The DNA for the CDR3 is TGTGCCACCAGGCCGCAACTAGCTGTCTACAATGAGCAGTTCTTC. Translating it yields CATRPQLAVYNEQFF.

The chain is built from TRBV14 and TRBJ2-1; D is perhaps TRBD2 (5 bases). Germline CDR1 is SGHDN and CDR2 is FVKESK. V was shortened by 4 bases and J by 1 base, with 14 bases between the two germline ends. The length of the CDR3 is 16 residues. CDR3 DNA: TGTGCCAGCAGCCGTCTGGGAGCGGCGTCCTACAATGAGCAGTTCTTC. This sequence encodes CASSRLGAASYNEQFF.

The chain links TRBV5-6 to TRBJ2-3; weak D call: TRBD1 (5 bases). Trimming took 5 bases from V and 1 from J, leaving 20 bases between them. Germline V gene data show CDR1 as SGHDT and CDR2 as YYEEEE. The CDR3 is 17 amino acids. The CDR3 is CASRRPGQAVGTDTQYF. In DNA form, the CDR3 reads TGTGCCAGCAGACGACCCGGACAAGCCGTTGGCACAGATACGCAGTATTTT.

This chain uses TRBV9 with TRBJ2-3; 10 nucleotides line up with TRBD2. In germline, CDR1 is SGDLS, CDR2 YYNGEE. The CDR3 runs to 14 residues. The trim removed 4 bases at V and 1 base at J, leaving 0 bases unmatched. The CDR3 loop reads CASSSGGGTDTQYF. CDR3 nucleotide sequence: TGTGCCAGCAGCAGCGGGGGGGGCACAGATACGCAGTATTTT.

The rearrangement joins TRBV5-1 to TRBJ2-1, with 13 bases fitting TRBD2. There are 16 residues in the CDR3. Germline V gives CDR1 SGHRS, CDR2 YFSETQ. After removal of 2 bases from V and 5 bases from J, the junction contained 4 bases not matched to a gene. CDR3: CASSFVGTSGDNEQFF. CDR3 bases: TGCGCCAGCAGCTTCGTGGGGACTAGCGGGGACAATGAGCAGTTCTTC.

The chain recombines TRBV18 with TRBJ1-1, with 9 bases lining up with TRBD1. CDR3 size: 15 residues. Germline V gene sequence: CDR1 KGHSH, CDR2 LQKENI. The J segment lost 5 bases and the V segment lost 6 bases, leaving 10 bases of the junction unmatched. As DNA, the CDR3 is TGTGCCAGCTCCGCTAGGAGGACAGGGGAAACTGAAGCTTTCTTT. It codes for CASSARRTGETEAFF.

The sample holds a few counts of this clone. V is TRBV5-1 and J is TRBJ2-1, with 14 bases matching TRBD2. Unmatched junction bases numbered 3, after V lost 4 bases and J lost 6 bases. CDR3 length equals 15 residues. Germline V lookup: CDR1 SGHRS, CDR2 YFSETQ. In nucleotides, the CDR3 is TGCGCCAGCAGCCAGACTAGCGGGGGGGGCAATGAGCAGTTCTTC. It is translated as CASSQTSGGGNEQFF.

The rearrangement uses TRBV5-8 and TRBJ2-1; weak D call: TRBD1 (5 bases). The CDR3 extends over 16 amino acids. CDR1 is SGHTS and CDR2 is YDEGEE in the germline V gene. With 0 bases removed from V and 5 bases from J, the gap between germline ends came to 15 bases. The CDR3 DNA reads as TGTGCCAGCAGCTTGGGTGGGGCTCCTCGTCACAATGAGCAGTTCTTC. Translated, it gives CASSLGGAPRHNEQFF.

The chain joins TRBV28 to TRBJ1-5; TRBD1 is a possible D gene (6 bases). This CDR3 is built from 16 residues. V lost 5 bases and J 3 bases, leaving 17 bases between the germline ends. Germline CDR1 is MDHEN and CDR2 is SYDVKM. CDR3 sequence reads: CASSAYLWDINQPQHF. The CDR3 DNA reads as TGTGCCAGCAGTGCGTATTTATGGGACATCAATCAGCCCCAGCATTTT.